This T cell receptor (beta chain) was retrieved from a study of cytomegalovirus exposure and HLA in healthy donors. Study-wide points: Later analysis showed TCR association rates varying by HLA locus, highest for DRB1 and lowest for HLA-C. Using the classifier, cytomegalovirus status was reportedly diagnosed with high specificity and sensitivity.

For this clone: Its antigen remains unidentified.

In the PCR, 60 Vbeta and 13 Jbeta primers were used. Produced via immunoSEQ multiplex PCR; TCRdb's table is partial and in-frame only. The table includes 150,000 to 200,000 clones, roughly 80% detected once. The sample consisted of PBMCs. This clonotype was sampled from a man in his fifties or sixties in good health and CMV-seropositive.

The CDR3 sequence is CASSSATAGITDTQYF. The DNA of the CDR3 is TGTGCCAGCAGCTCGGCCACAGCGGGAATCACAGATACGCAGTATTTT. The gene calls are TRBV7-6 and TRBJ2-3; 7 nucleotides align to TRBD2. This CDR3 has 16 residues. Looked up from germline, CDR1 is SGHVS and CDR2 is FNYEAQ. With 4 bases clipped from V and 2 bases from J, the junction kept 9 bases outside the gene matches.